Following are 28 T cell receptor beta chains from one sample sequenced in a study of OX40 agonist ivuxolimab in advanced cancers. Produced via immunoSEQ multiplex PCR; TCRdb's table is partial and in-frame only. The sample shows some 59,000 clones, about 90% of them seen only once. The sequences come from CD4+ or CD8+ T cells sorted from blood, collected in a trial of the OX40 agonist ivuxolimab. The receptors derive from an adult with an advanced solid tumor such as melanoma, head and neck, liver or kidney cancer.

The gene calls are TRBV5-1 and TRBJ2-1, with D unclear. Trimming stripped 3 bases from V and 4 bases from J, with 5 bases between. The CDR3 length is 12 residues. Germline V gives CDR1 SGHRS, CDR2 YFSETQ. The CDR3 DNA is TGCGCCAGCAGCTCAACTTACAATGAGCAGTTCTTC. Translating it yields CASSSTYNEQFF.

The V and J genes are TRBV5-1 and TRBJ1-4; weak D call: TRBD1 (5 bases). This CDR3 has 16 residues. Germline CDR1 and CDR2: SGHRS and YFSETQ. Trimming took off 4 bases at V and 7 bases at J, with 20 bases between the two ends. The CDR3 loop is CASSNQGRAEGEKLFF. DNA for the CDR3: TGCGCCAGCAGCAACCAGGGTCGAGCTGAGGGTGAAAAACTGTTTTTT.

This chain connects TRBV11-2 to TRBJ1-4; D gene ambiguous. This CDR3 has 15 residues. From germline, CDR1 is SGHAT and CDR2 FQNNGV. V was pared by 1 base and J by 7 bases, with 13 bases between. The CDR3 here is CASSLVGVIGEKLFF. The CDR3 DNA follows: TGTGCCAGCAGCTTAGTCGGGGTTATTGGTGAAAAACTGTTTTTT.

The chain combines TRBV14 with TRBJ2-5; D might be TRBD2 (6 bases). In germline, CDR1 is SGHDN, CDR2 FVKESK. V was pared by 1 base and J by 2 bases, with 17 bases between. The length of the CDR3 is 17 residues. CDR3 nucleotides: TGTGCCAGCAGCCAAGTTCAGCGGGCCAGGGAACAAGAGACCCAGTACTTC. Translating gives CASSQVQRAREQETQYF.

The chain links TRBV5-1 to TRBJ2-5; the D gene is possibly TRBD1 (6 bases). The CDR3 extends over 14 amino acids. Germline V gene sequence: CDR1 SGHRS, CDR2 YFSETQ. The V end lost 0 bases, the J end lost 11 bases, and 17 bases lay between the germline ends. This CDR3 reads CASSLVAGVKEQYF. The CDR3 coding sequence is TGCGCCAGCAGCTTGGTCGCAGGGGTTAAAGAGCAGTACTTC.

V gene TRBV4-1 combines with J gene TRBJ1-4; D unresolved. V dropped 4 bases and J dropped 4 bases, with 19 bases sitting between them. The CDR3 is made up of 17 amino acids. Germline CDR1 and CDR2: MGHRA and YSYEKL. CDR3: CASSPLGLAISNEKLFF. For the CDR3, the DNA is TGCGCCAGCAGCCCGCTTGGTTTGGCTATCAGTAATGAAAAACTGTTTTTT.

The rearrangement links TRBV6-1 to TRBJ2-7, with D perhaps being TRBD1 or TRBD2 (5 bases each). Germline CDR1 reads MNHNS; CDR2 reads SASEGT. The V gene lost 3 bases and the J gene lost 3 bases, with 18 bases spanning the gap. The CDR3 totals 16 residues. The CDR3 region is CASSEGDLEGFYEQYF. As DNA, the CDR3 is TGTGCCAGCAGTGAGGGGGACCTAGAGGGTTTCTACGAGCAGTACTTC.

The chain couples TRBV7-3 to TRBJ1-1; D unclear. This CDR3 is 14 amino acids long. Per germline, CDR1 SGHTA and CDR2 FQGTGA. Between the trimmed V and J ends, which lost 4 bases and 1 base, there was a span of 10 bases. The CDR3 here is CASSSTHGNTEAFF. For the CDR3, the DNA is TGTGCCAGCAGCTCCACCCACGGGAACACTGAAGCTTTCTTT.

The chain carries TRBV9 and TRBJ2-5; 8 bases map to TRBD1. Looked up from germline, CDR1 is SGDLS and CDR2 is YYNGEE. Trimming removed 4 bases from V and 5 bases from J; junction bases left unmatched: 7. The CDR3 covers 14 residues. For the CDR3, the DNA is TGTGCCAGCAGCTTTCGGACAGGGCGGGAGACCCAGTACTTC. Its protein product is CASSFRTGRETQYF.

The chain has TRBV5-4 and TRBJ1-4; 10 bases map to TRBD1. This CDR3 is built from 15 residues. CDR1 and CDR2 (germline): SGHNT, YYREEE (reference sequence). Trimming removed 2 bases from V and 8 bases from J; junction bases left unmatched: 6. In DNA, the CDR3 is TGTGCCAGCAGCTTAGACAGGGGGCGAGGCGAAAAACTGTTTTTT. This gives the protein CASSLDRGRGEKLFF.

This chain joins TRBV28 and TRBJ1-4; D unclear. The V gene lost 1 base and the J gene lost 7 bases, with 10 bases spanning the gap. The CDR3 has 14 residues. The germline gives CDR1 MDHEN, CDR2 SYDVKM. The CDR3 DNA reads as TGTGCCAGCAGTTTATCGGCAGGCGGTGAAAAACTGTTTTTT. The encoded protein is CASSLSAGGEKLFF.

This clone was seen only a few times. The chain uses TRBV5-4 and TRBJ2-5; D remains ambiguous. The CDR3 is 15 residues long. V was clipped by 3 bases and J by 1 base, with 13 bases between them. Looked up from germline, CDR1 is SGHNT and CDR2 is YYREEE (reference sequence). CDR3 residues: CASSSGFSVQETQYF. As DNA, the CDR3 is TGTGCCAGCAGCTCCGGGTTTTCCGTCCAAGAGACCCAGTACTTC.

This clone was seen a handful of times. The chain has TRBV7-2 and TRBJ1-2, with D perhaps TRBD1 (5 bases). The CDR3 is made up of 16 amino acids. CDR1 and CDR2 from the germline V gene are SGHTA and FQGNSA. V shed 1 base and J shed 9 bases, with 21 bases lying between them. CDR3 residues: CASSLDPGRGVGSYTF. As DNA, the CDR3 is TGTGCCAGCAGCTTAGACCCCGGACGGGGGGTTGGGAGCTACACCTTC.

V is TRBV7-8 and J is TRBJ2-1; tentative D call: TRBD2 (6 bases). Trimming removed 2 bases from V and 10 bases from J, with 12 bases in between. This CDR3 spans 13 amino acids. Germline loops: CDR1 SGHVS, CDR2 FQNEAQ. The CDR3 loop is CASSLSRGGEQFF. The CDR3, as DNA: TGTGCCAGCAGCTTAAGCCGGGGAGGAGAGCAGTTCTTC.

V gene TRBV28 combines with J gene TRBJ1-5; D unresolved. Trimming took off 4 bases at V and 2 bases at J, with 12 bases between the two ends. This CDR3 contains 15 residues. Germline values: CDR1 MDHEN, CDR2 SYDVKM. This CDR3 is CASSSTGNGNQPQHF. The CDR3 bases are TGTGCCAGCAGTTCGACTGGAAATGGCAATCAGCCCCAGCATTTT.

The CDR3 DNA is TGTGCCAGCAGCTCACGACAGGGGTCTACCGGGGAGCTGTTTTTT. It codes for CASSSRQGSTGELFF. The V and J genes are TRBV7-9 and TRBJ2-2; 8 bases are a match to TRBD1. V was clipped by 4 bases and J by 5 bases; unmatched bases: 6. The CDR3 sequence is 15 residues long. Germline lookup yields CDR1 SEHNR and CDR2 FQNEAQ (reference sequence).

This chain joins TRBV23-1 and TRBJ2-2; TRBD1 matches at 8 bases. TRBV23-1 is labeled an ORF, and its function is uncertain. The CDR3 totals 18 residues. Germline trimming cut 3 bases from V and 6 bases from J; bases unmatched to any gene: 15. The CDR3 protein is CASSHPTGDPLWSGELFF. In nucleotides, the CDR3 is TGCGCCAGCAGTCACCCGACAGGGGACCCTCTTTGGTCCGGGGAGCTGTTTTTT.

The chain has TRBV30 and TRBJ1-2; TRBD1 agrees at 7 bases. This CDR3 contains 13 residues. Germline V lookup: CDR1 GTSNPN, CDR2 SVGIG (reference sequence). V dropped 0 bases and J dropped 8; count of bases not matched to a gene: 6. CDR3 DNA sequence: TGTGCCTGGAGTGTACAGGGGACGGGGGGCTACACCTTC. Protein sequence: CAWSVQGTGGYTF.

In this sample, this clone turned up once. The V call is TRBV5-1, the J call TRBJ1-1, with D unresolved. Trimming cost V 9 bases and J 1 base, with 13 bases left between them. This CDR3 is built from 13 residues. Germline lookup yields CDR1 SGHRS and CDR2 YFSETQ. The CDR3 sequence: CATAQGQNTEAFF. CDR3 DNA sequence: TGCGCCACCGCCCAAGGGCAGAACACTGAAGCTTTCTTT.

The chain couples TRBV2 to TRBJ1-5; D gene uncertain. Germline-derived CDR1 and CDR2 are SNHLY and FYNNEI. V gave up 7 bases and J gave up 0 bases, with 22 bases separating them. CDR3 length: 18 amino acids. The CDR3 DNA follows: TGTGCCAGCACTAAAACCCCCCTGACAACCGTTAGCAATCAGCCCCAGCATTTT. Amino acids: CASTKTPLTTVSNQPQHF.

A single count supports this clone. The V gene is TRBV28, the J gene TRBJ1-1, with 8 bases aligning to TRBD1. From germline, CDR1 is MDHEN and CDR2 SYDVKM. This CDR3 is 14 amino acids long. V gave up 6 bases and J gave up 1 base; unmatched junction bases: 4. The CDR3: CASREGQANTEAFF. The CDR3 DNA reads TGTGCCAGCAGGGAGGGACAGGCGAACACTGAAGCTTTCTTT. Full variable domain (remainder filled in from reference TRBV28 and TRBJ1-1): DVKVTQSSRYLVKRTGEKVFLECVQDMDHENMFWYRQDPGLGLRLIYFSYDVKMKEKGDIPEGYSVSREKKERFSLILESASTNQTSMYLCASREGQANTEAFFGQGTRLTVV.

The gene calls are TRBV6-6 and TRBJ2-1; 8 bases map to TRBD1. Trimming at V came to 8 bases and at J to 9 bases, leaving 6 bases not matched to a gene. The V gene's germline CDR1 is MNHNY and CDR2 SVGAGI (reference sequence). CDR3 length: 12 residues. The CDR3 region has the DNA TGTGCCAGCGGATACAGGGGGAGTGAGCAGTTCTTC. This codes for CASGYRGSEQFF.

The chain couples TRBV10-2 to TRBJ1-1; D remains ambiguous. The length of the CDR3 is 13 residues. Looked up from germline, CDR1 is WSHSY and CDR2 is SAAADI. Trimming left V 1 base short and J 0 bases short, with 3 bases between. The CDR3 sequence is CASSEWVNTEAFF. As DNA, the CDR3 is TGCGCCAGCAGTGAGTGGGTGAACACTGAAGCTTTCTTT.

The chain combines TRBV5-4 with TRBJ2-2; D is possibly TRBD2 (6 bases). CDR1 and CDR2 from the germline V gene are SGHNT and YYREEE (reference sequence). The CDR3 totals 15 residues. Trimming left V 3 bases short and J 1 base short, with 10 bases between. CDR3 sequence reads: CASSSVGGNTGELFF. CDR3 in DNA: TGTGCCAGCAGCTCCGTGGGGGGGAACACCGGGGAGCTGTTTTTT.

The chain combines TRBV5-1 with TRBJ1-2; possibly TRBD1 for D (5 bases). The germline V gene has CDR1 SGHRS and CDR2 YFSETQ. The CDR3 length is 14 residues. V lost 0 bases and J lost 2, with 8 bases in between. CDR3 residues: CASSLGGANYGYTF. CDR3 bases: TGCGCCAGCAGCTTGGGTGGGGCGAACTATGGCTACACCTTC.

The chain employs TRBV25-1 and TRBJ2-3; 7 nucleotides line up with TRBD2. The trim removed 4 bases at V and 5 bases at J, leaving 6 bases unmatched. This CDR3 is 14 amino acids long. CDR1 and CDR2 from the germline V gene are MGHDK and SYGVNS. DNA of the CDR3: TGTGCCAGCAGTGTGGGAGGGGCTGAAGATACGCAGTATTTT. Protein product: CASSVGGAEDTQYF.

The rearrangement links TRBV30 to TRBJ2-7; D may match TRBD1 or TRBD2 (5 bases each). CDR1 and CDR2 from the germline V gene are GTSNPN and SVGIG (reference sequence). V dropped 6 bases and J dropped 4 bases, with 13 bases sitting between them. This CDR3 spans 12 amino acids. CDR3 amino acids: CACRTRGYEQYF. The CDR3 coding sequence is TGTGCCTGCCGTACGAGGGGATACGAGCAGTACTTC.

V usage is TRBV18 and J usage is TRBJ1-1; 8 bases align to TRBD1. This CDR3 has 15 amino acids. The germline V gene has CDR1 KGHSH and CDR2 LQKENI. V gave up 5 bases and J gave up 0 bases; unmatched junction bases: 5. The CDR3 sequence is CASSTGGIMNTEAFF. In DNA form, the CDR3 reads TGTGCCAGCTCAACAGGGGGTATCATGAACACTGAAGCTTTCTTT.